This TCR beta chain was identified in a study of blood T cell repertoires in COVID-19 (TCRdb year 2020). About the study as a whole: The collaborator samples originated in the United States, Italy and Spain and spanned the acute and convalescent phases of COVID-19. The material from the prospective study consisted of cDNA or gDNA derived from T cells, B-cell-depleted T cells, or PBMCs. Subjects who had been exposed to COVID-19, were actively infected with it, or had recovered from it provided the deeply sampled blood TCRbeta repertoires that made up the dataset. The repertoires were released in a freely available public database intended as a resource for research on the immune response to SARS-CoV-2. Samples were obtained from the ongoing ImmuneRACE study (first 160 participants) and from over a thousand subjects provided by 6 global collaborators. A de-identified subject ID, COVID-19 status, age in years and sex were almost always included in the sample metadata. Where available, HLA class I and class II types were taken from metadata supplied by the sample provider and were not determined by assay-based typing.

Comment on this clone: Which antigen it targets is not known. No clone much larger than this one lies a single base away; base qualities are absent.

TCRbeta CDR3 regions were amplified from genomic DNA by means of the immunoSEQ Assay, a bias-controlled multiplex PCR. The published analysis was carried out like this. The number of nucleated cells in each sample was estimated from the amplification of reference gene primers within the assay. To quantify the absolute abundance of each unique TCRbeta CDR3 rearrangement, sequence reads were collapsed and filtered. Productive Simpson clonality was computed per sample as the square root of Simpson's diversity index over productive rearrangements. Held by TCRdb, this immuneACCESS table contains in-frame sequences only and omits some clones. Under half of the omission traces to an unresolved V gene where checked; the cause of the rest is unknown. V, J and clone size reflect that table, while D and trimming were determined from the DNA. Present in this sample are about 170,000 clones, around four fifths of which were seen just once. About 19% of the sample goes to the ten largest clones.

Via the germline V gene, CDR1 is LGHNA and CDR2 YNFKEQ. The CDR3 sequence holds 14 residues, the cysteine and phenylalanine included. The read is trimmed to its CDR3 DNA, 42 bases read in frame from base 1. V is cut back by 6 bases and J by 8 bases, with 5 bases in the junction unmatched. Samples from volunteer blood donors who had recovered from COVID-19 were contributed by a second Seattle source. The collaborating institutions used their own protocols to collect whole blood in K2EDTA tubes. Collaborator samples were shipped for TCRbeta analysis as frozen whole blood, isolated PBMCs, or DNA extracted from either sample type. Points the paper makes about the study in general: How much clinical and demographic metadata was included differed by source and by participant, and the metadata was provided uncurated.

The sample was peripheral blood. The receptor was derived from a woman between 70 and 85 years old who had recovered from COVID-19. The rearranged chain carries TRBV4-2 and TRBJ1-4, with 11 bases aligning to TRBD1. The sequenced DNA is TGTGCCAGCAGACCGGACAGGGGGCGGGAAAAACTGTTTTTT. This codes for CASRPDRGREKLFF.